These T cell receptor beta chains were read from a single sample in a study of T cell responses to AZD1222 COVID-19 vaccine. Generated by immunoSEQ multiplex PCR, the TCRdb table keeps only in-frame clones and is missing some. The sample contains approximately 70,000 clones, about nine tenths of which appear only once. Here the sequenced sample was peripheral blood, taken on day 0 of AZD1222 vaccination. All receptors derive from an adult in good health. The CDR3 runs from the conserved cysteine through the conserved F or W. The D gene is left open where the match is weak. The listing skips clone size in some rows; elsewhere it reads once, few, many or a size class.

>TRBJ1-2|TRBV24-1|.|.
CATRDGGGYTF
TGTGCCACCAGGGATGGTGGTGGCTACACCTTC
>TRBJ1-5|TRBV7-2|.|.
CASSLKADGYQPQHF
TGTGCCAGCAGCTTAAAGGCTGACGGGTATCAGCCCCAGCATTTT
>TRBJ1-2|TRBV30|.|TRBD1
CAWTKQGDGGYTF
TGTGCCTGGACCAAGCAGGGGGACGGGGGCTACACCTTC
>TRBJ2-2|TRBV2|.|.
CASMRLAGTNTGELFF
TGTGCCAGCATGAGACTTGCGGGGACTAACACCGGGGAGCTGTTTTTT
>TRBJ1-1|TRBV19|once|TRBD1
CASSPPGQGRKAFF
TGTGCCAGTAGCCCCCCGGGACAGGGCAGGAAAGCTTTCTTT
>TRBJ2-7|TRBV5-1|.|TRBD2
CASSLGTTSEAPEQYF
TGCGCCAGCAGCTTGGGCACGACTAGCGAGGCCCCCGAGCAGTACTTC
>TRBJ2-6|TRBV27|.|TRBD2
CARTSGPTGGSGANVLTF
TGTGCCAGGACTAGCGGGCCGACGGGGGGGTCTGGGGCCAACGTCCTGACTTTC
>TRBJ2-1|TRBV6-5|.|TRBD2
CATQRGGTYNEQFF
TGTGCCACCCAACGGGGGGGAACCTACAATGAGCAGTTCTTC
>TRBJ1-2|TRBV7-9|few|.
CASSLGTGFENYGYTF
TGTGCCAGCAGCTTGGGAACAGGGTTCGAGAACTATGGCTACACCTTC
>TRBJ2-7|TRBV28|.|.
CASSPTGMDEQYF
TGTGCCAGCAGCCCTACAGGGATGGACGAGCAGTACTTC
>TRBJ1-5|TRBV6-5|.|.
CASSGHRDNQPQHF
TGTGCCAGCAGCGGACACAGAGACAATCAGCCCCAGCATTTT
>TRBJ1-1|TRBV6-2/TRBV6-3|few|.
CASSYSPRGNTEAFF
TGTGCCAGCAGTTACTCCCCTAGAGGGAACACTGAAGCTTTCTTT
>TRBJ2-6|TRBV4-3|medium-sized|TRBD2
CASSQVAGSGANVLTF
TGCGCCAGCAGCCAAGTAGCGGGCTCTGGGGCCAACGTCCTGACTTTC
>TRBJ2-7|TRBV14|.|.
CASSPELSYEQYF
TGTGCCAGCAGCCCAGAACTGAGCTACGAGCAGTACTTC
>TRBJ2-7|TRBV3-1/TRBV3-2|once|TRBD1
CASSQGGGDEQYF
TGTGCCAGCAGCCAAGGAGGGGGCGACGAGCAGTACTTC
>TRBJ2-2|TRBV9|.|.
CASSVAGPASNTGELFF
TGTGCCAGCAGCGTAGCAGGTCCAGCTTCGAACACCGGGGAGCTGTTTTTT
>TRBJ1-1|TRBV9|.|.
CASSVASWNTEAFF
TGTGCCAGCAGCGTAGCTTCCTGGAACACTGAAGCTTTCTTT
>TRBJ1-1|TRBV12-3/TRBV12-4|.|.
CASSFEGNTEAFF
TGTGCCAGCAGTTTCGAAGGGAACACTGAAGCTTTCTTT
>TRBJ1-4|TRBV4-2|once|.
CASSQADGTNEKLFF
TGTGCCAGCAGCCAAGCGGACGGCACTAATGAAAAACTGTTTTTT
>TRBJ2-7|TRBV2|.|.
CASSEGLGGGQYF
TGTGCCAGCAGTGAAGGCTTAGGGGGAGGGCAGTACTTC
>TRBJ2-7|TRBV10-1|.|.
CAPPGGYEQYF
TGCGCCCCTCCCGGGGGATACGAGCAGTACTTC
>TRBJ2-1|TRBV7-9|.|.
CASSSESRDDEQFF
TGTGCCAGCAGCTCCGAGTCCCGGGACGATGAGCAGTTCTTC
>TRBJ2-7|TRBV14|.|TRBD2
CASSQVGSGNAYEQYF
TGTGCCAGCAGCCAAGTAGGCAGCGGGAACGCCTACGAGCAGTACTTC
>TRBJ2-5|TRBV6-1|once|.
CASSEGDVTRTQYF
TGTGCCAGCAGTGAAGGGGACGTTACAAGGACTCAGTACTTC
>TRBJ2-3|TRBV18|.|TRBD2
CASSPGGLSTDTQYF
TGTGCCAGCTCACCGGGAGGGCTGAGCACAGATACGCAGTATTTT
>TRBJ1-1|TRBV18|.|TRBD1
CASSPGQGTEAFF
TGTGCCAGCTCACCCGGACAGGGCACTGAAGCTTTCTTT
>TRBJ1-6|TRBV30|.|.
CAWTGLNSPLHF
TGTGCCTGGACAGGATTAAATTCACCCCTCCACTTT
>TRBJ1-1|TRBV25-1|.|TRBD1
CASSGPGQGNTEAFF
TGTGCCAGCAGTGGCCCGGGACAGGGGAACACTGAAGCTTTCTTT